The following is a T cell receptor beta chain sequence with its context. This specimen comes from a study of blood T cell repertoires in COVID-19. Study summary: From the United States, Italy and Spain came samples of acute and convalescent COVID-19.

This study enrolled people aged about 18 to 100 from around 26 US geographic areas. Which cohort a participant joined came from the clinical history participants gave. Repertoires were generated with immunoSEQ multiplex PCR, while TCRdb's copy carries only in-frame clones and drops some. The sample has 400,000 to 550,000 clones, about 85% seen once. J gave up 7 bases and V 4 bases, and 11 bases lay outside the gene matches. The CDR3 consists of 16 residues. This clonotype was obtained from a woman aged 18 to 35 with acute COVID-19. The sequenced sample consisted of PBMCs or T cells enriched from blood (not recorded which). The chain carries TRBV23-1 and TRBJ2-7, with 12 bases matching TRBD1. Being an ORF, TRBV23-1 has a function that is uncertain. The chain's CDR3 is CASSPQGGTGGVEQYF. The CDR3 DNA reads as TGCGCCAGCAGTCCCCAAGGTGGGACAGGGGGCGTGGAGCAGTACTTC.